This T cell receptor beta chain was retrieved from a study of CD8 T cells in ankylosing spondylitis. Study-wide findings and caveats: The authors reported significant enrichment of disease-linked clones in matched ankylosing spondylitis synovial fluid. Earlier reports found some motif variants in synovial fluid and blood in reactive arthritis.

The sample holds many counts of this clonotype. Antigen specificity is unknown. TCRdb re-derived calls from the 5' RACE reads in MiXCR, one entry per CDR3 protein. The table records 150,000 to 250,000 distinct CDR3 sequences, 10% to 15% of them present only once. Germline V CDR1 and CDR2: SGHVS, FQNEAQ. With 5 bases removed from V and 8 bases from J, the gap between germline ends came to 10 bases. The CDR3 spans 12 residues. The TCR was taken from a male donor with ankylosing spondylitis or in good health (not recorded which). The rearrangement links TRBV7-8 to TRBJ2-1, with D unresolved. The sequenced material came from blood, either unsorted or a sorted T cell fraction (not recorded which). CDR3 residues: CASSRIMDEQFF. The DNA for the CDR3 is TGTGCCAGCAGCCGTATAATGGATGAGCAGTTCTTC.